The 24 T cell receptor beta chains below come from one sample, sequenced in a study of ipilimumab plus nivolumab after autologous stem cell transplantation. The protocol was immunoSEQ multiplex PCR, while the TCRdb copy is restricted to in-frame clones and leaves out a portion. Seen here are over 75,000 clones, 83% observed once, and the top ten hold roughly 2%. Sequenced material: PBMCs, taken in a trial of ipilimumab plus nivolumab as post-transplant consolidation. These receptors were obtained from a male donor with diffuse large B-cell lymphoma.

This clone was recorded only once. At one of its ends the junction is not consistent with the germline gene, which may arise from a read error. The chain carries TRBV7-7 and TRBJ2-1; 12 nucleotides line up with TRBD2. Germline CDR1 and CDR2: SSHAT and FNYEAQ (reference sequence). This CDR3 has 16 residues. The CDR3 is CASSLSTSGGLNEQFF. The CDR3 DNA reads TGTGCTAGCAGCTTGTCGACTAGCGGGGGCTTGAATGAGCAGTTCTTC.

The chain combines TRBV30 with TRBJ1-6, with D perhaps TRBD1 (5 bases). Germline-derived CDR1 and CDR2 are GTSNPN and SVGIG (reference sequence). The CDR3 covers 14 residues. Trimming stripped 1 base from V and 8 bases from J, with 12 bases between. CDR3 coding DNA: TGTGCCTGGAGTGCGGGACGTCTTGATTCACCCCTCCACTTT. Its protein product is CAWSAGRLDSPLHF.

V usage is TRBV12-5 and J usage is TRBJ2-2; 9 bases are a match to TRBD2. This CDR3 has 17 residues. J was trimmed by 1 base and V by 0 bases; bases with no gene match: 3. The V gene's germline CDR1 is LGHNT and CDR2 FRNRAP. For the CDR3, the DNA is TGTGCTAGTGGTTTGGTACAACTAGCGGGGAACACCGGGGAGCTGTTTTTT. Translated: CASGLVQLAGNTGELFF.

The chain has TRBV29-1 and TRBJ1-2, with D unresolved. This CDR3 is built from 9 residues. CDR1 SQVTM and CDR2 ANQGSEA come from the germline V gene. The V and J ends lost 6 bases and 6 bases respectively, with 5 bases between them. CDR3 DNA sequence: TGCAGCGTGGCTAATGGCTACACCTTC. Its protein is CSVANGYTF.

The table lists this clone with a few counts. The J gene is TRBJ1-6, the V gene TRBV5-4, with 11 positions matching TRBD1. J gave up 9 bases and V 2 bases, and 1 base lay outside the gene matches. Germline CDR1 and CDR2: SGHNT and YYREEE (reference sequence). The CDR3 has 14 residues. The CDR3 DNA follows: TGTGCCAGCAGCTTCGGGACAGGGGGTTCACCCCTCCACTTT. It yields the protein CASSFGTGGSPLHF.

The chain has TRBV5-8 and TRBJ1-4, with D unresolved. Germline values: CDR1 SGHTS, CDR2 YDEGEE. The CDR3 has 15 amino acids. The V end lost 4 bases, the J end lost 8 bases, and 18 bases lay between the germline ends. Written as DNA, the CDR3 is TGTGCCAGCAGCCCCTGGTCGTGGGGTGGAGAAAAACTGTTTTTT. This codes for CASSPWSWGGEKLFF.

The gene calls are TRBV19 and TRBJ2-7; the D gene is possibly TRBD1 (6 bases). The germline gives CDR1 LNHDA, CDR2 SQIVND (reference sequence). The CDR3 spans 15 residues. Trimming pared 3 bases from V and 1 base from J, leaving 13 bases between. The CDR3 coding sequence is TGTGCCAGTAGTATTGGTCTCGGGACATCCTACGAGCAGTACTTC. This gives the protein CASSIGLGTSYEQYF.

This clone has just one count. This chain uses TRBV7-2 with TRBJ2-5; 7 bases line up with TRBD2. The CDR3 is 14 amino acids. Germline V lookup: CDR1 SGHTA, CDR2 FQGNSA. With V trimmed by 2 bases and J by 5 bases, 5 bases remained unmatched. CDR3 in amino acids: CASSLNGGSETQYF. CDR3 bases: TGTGCCAGCAGCTTAAACGGGGGGTCTGAGACCCAGTACTTC. The full variable domain, its missing parts supplied by reference TRBV7-2 and TRBJ2-5, is GAGVSQSPSNKVTEKGKDVELRCDPISGHTALYWYRQSLGQGLEFLIYFQGNSAPDKSGLPSDRFSAERTGGSVSTLTIQRTQQEDSAVYLCASSLNGGSETQYFGPGTRLLVL.

The table lists this clone with a count of one. The chain employs TRBV5-6 and TRBJ2-5, with 8 bases aligning to TRBD2. Looked up from germline, CDR1 is SGHDT and CDR2 is YYEEEE. Trimming at V came to 1 base and at J to 5 bases, leaving 7 bases not matched to a gene. CDR3 length equals 15 residues. CDR3 sequence reads: CASSLNRGGGETQYF. CDR3 coding DNA: TGTGCCAGCAGCTTGAACCGGGGGGGCGGTGAGACCCAGTACTTC. The whole variable domain, remainder taken from reference TRBV5-6 and TRBJ2-5, is DAGVTQSPTHLIKTRGQQVTLRCSPKSGHDTVSWYQQALGQGPQFIFQYYEEEERQRGNFPDRFSGHQFPNYSSELNVNALLLGDSALYLCASSLNRGGGETQYFGPGTRLLVL.

The chain is built from TRBV6-6 and TRBJ2-7, with D possibly called TRBD1 or TRBD2 (5 bases each). V was clipped by 4 bases and J by 2 bases, with 12 bases between them. The CDR3 is 14 amino acids. The germline V gene encodes CDR1 MNHNY and CDR2 SVGAGI (reference sequence). The CDR3 region is CASSSEGTTYEQYF. DNA of the CDR3: TGTGCCAGCAGTTCAGAGGGGACGACCTACGAGCAGTACTTC.

This chain connects TRBV12-5 to TRBJ2-3, with 11 bases fitting TRBD2. V was pared by 1 base and J by 4 bases, with 7 bases of the junction left unmatched. The CDR3 spans 17 residues. Germline-derived CDR1 and CDR2 are LGHNT and FRNRAP. CDR3 amino acids: CASGLALAGGFSDTQYF. The CDR3 DNA follows: TGTGCTAGTGGTTTGGCCCTAGCGGGGGGTTTTTCAGATACGCAGTATTTT.

This sequence joins TRBV11-2 and TRBJ2-5; 12 nucleotides line up with TRBD2. The CDR3 has 15 residues. Trimming at V came to 5 bases and at J to 7 bases, leaving 8 bases not matched to a gene. Germline CDR1 SGHAT, CDR2 FQNNGV. The CDR3 region is CASSLAGGRIATQYF. The CDR3 nucleotides read TGTGCCAGCAGCCTAGCGGGGGGGCGGATTGCGACCCAGTACTTC.

The rearrangement joins TRBV7-9 to TRBJ1-1; 7 bases are a match to TRBD1. V was clipped by 5 bases and J by 1 base; unmatched bases: 7. This CDR3 spans 15 amino acids. Per the germline V gene, CDR1 is SEHNR and CDR2 is FQNEAQ (reference sequence). The CDR3 sequence: CASSRIRTGNTEAFF. CDR3 nucleotides: TGTGCCAGCAGCCGTATCCGGACAGGGAACACTGAAGCTTTCTTT.

The chain has TRBV30 and TRBJ1-2, with D maybe TRBD1 (6 bases). Between the trimmed V and J ends, which lost 1 base and 4 bases, there was a span of 19 bases. The CDR3 is 16 residues long. Per germline, CDR1 GTSNPN and CDR2 SVGIG (reference sequence). The CDR3 is CAWSGTLVGGGYGYTF. CDR3 sequence (DNA): TGTGCCTGGAGTGGGACTCTTGTCGGGGGCGGCTATGGCTACACCTTC.

The CDR3 loop reads CAISESAGGPETQYF. In DNA, the CDR3 is TGTGCCATCAGTGAATCAGCGGGGGGGCCAGAGACCCAGTACTTC. The chain uses TRBV10-3 and TRBJ2-5; 10 nucleotides align to TRBD2. This CDR3 contains 15 residues. With 3 bases clipped from V and 4 bases from J, the junction kept 5 bases outside the gene matches. Germline V gene lookup returns CDR1 ENHRY and CDR2 SYGVKD.

The chain has TRBV5-6 and TRBJ1-4; unclear D gene. Germline V lookup: CDR1 SGHDT, CDR2 YYEEEE. Trimming pared 0 bases from V and 5 bases from J, leaving 14 bases between. CDR3 length equals 16 residues. The chain's CDR3 is CASSLAPGQRNEKLFF. In nucleotides, the CDR3 is TGTGCCAGCAGCTTGGCTCCAGGTCAGAGGAATGAAAAACTGTTTTTT.

V is TRBV4-2 and J is TRBJ1-6; D gene ambiguous. Trimming took off 1 base at V and 1 base at J, with 8 bases between the two ends. This CDR3 region has 16 residues. Germline assignment: CDR1 LGHNA and CDR2 YNFKEQ. The CDR3 sequence is CASSQGGFSYNSPLHF. The CDR3 coding sequence is TGTGCCAGCAGCCAAGGAGGGTTTTCCTATAATTCACCCCTCCACTTT.

The CDR3 DNA follows: TGCAGCACCGGGACTAGCGGGGGGGCCCAAGATCGGTTCTTC. Residues: CSTGTSGGAQDRFF. The rearrangement uses TRBV29-1 and TRBJ2-1; 16 nucleotides match TRBD2. V trimming: 8 bases; J trimming: 15 bases; junction bases outside the gene matches: 13. There are 14 residues in the CDR3. Germline lookup yields CDR1 SQVTM and CDR2 ANQGSEA.

V usage is TRBV5-5 and J usage is TRBJ2-6, with a possible D match to TRBD1 (5 bases). The germline V gene encodes CDR1 SGHKS and CDR2 YYEKEE (reference sequence). Trimming took 1 base from V and 3 from J, leaving 14 bases between them. The CDR3 contains 17 residues. The CDR3 sequence is CASSLLAGSGGANVLTF. The CDR3 DNA is TGTGCCAGCAGCTTGTTGGCAGGGTCTGGTGGGGCCAACGTCCTGACTTTC.

V gene TRBV14 combines with J gene TRBJ1-2; D is ambiguous. The CDR3 loop spans 13 amino acids. The germline CDR1 and CDR2 sequences are SGHDN and FVKESK. Deletions cut 4 bases from V and 0 bases from J, with 6 bases between. The DNA for the CDR3 is TGTGCCAGCAGCCTGAAAGCTAACTATGGCTACACCTTC. It is translated as CASSLKANYGYTF.

The rearrangement links TRBV11-2 to TRBJ2-3; no reliable D call. The length of the CDR3 is 16 residues. The germline V and J ends were trimmed by 5 bases and 0 bases, with 15 bases remaining between them. CDR1 and CDR2 from the germline V gene are SGHAT and FQNNGV. The CDR3 loop reads CASSPTEFGSTDTQYF. CDR3 DNA sequence: TGTGCCAGCAGCCCGACCGAATTCGGAAGCACAGATACGCAGTATTTT.

This sequence joins TRBV6-1 and TRBJ2-2; D uncertain. The CDR3 is 16 residues long. Germline assignment: CDR1 MNHNS and CDR2 SASEGT. V gave up 4 bases and J gave up 4 bases, with 16 bases separating them. The CDR3 spells CASSGERVSFTGELFF. The DNA of the CDR3 is TGTGCCAGCAGTGGGGAAAGGGTTTCCTTCACCGGGGAGCTGTTTTTT.

V and J are TRBV9 and TRBJ2-3, with D possibly matching TRBD1 (5 bases). The CDR3 spans 15 residues. Germline CDR1 is SGDLS and CDR2 is YYNGEE. V lost 0 bases and J 4 bases, leaving 12 bases between the germline ends. CDR3: CASSVEQGSSDTQYF. CDR3 nucleotide sequence: TGTGCCAGCAGCGTAGAGCAGGGAAGTTCAGATACGCAGTATTTT.

This clone showed up just once. V gene TRBV11-2 combines with J gene TRBJ1-6; D perhaps matches TRBD1 (5 bases). V was cut by 7 bases and J by 7 bases, with 17 bases left in between. Germline CDR1 and CDR2: SGHAT and FQNNGV. CDR3 length equals 15 residues. The CDR3 DNA sequence: TGTGCCAGCACCCCGGATAGGGGTCGAAATTCACCCCTCCACTTT. It codes for CASTPDRGRNSPLHF. The variable domain in full, completed from reference TRBV11-2 and TRBJ1-6, reads EAGVAQSPRYKIIEKRQSVAFWCNPISGHATLYWYQQILGQGPKLLIQFQNNGVVDDSQLPKDRFSAERLKGVDSTLKIQPAKLEDSAVYLCASTPDRGRNSPLHFGNGTRLTVT.